This T cell receptor beta chain emerged from a study of blood T cell repertoires in COVID-19 (dated by TCRdb to the early 2020s). As for the study more broadly: Collaborator samples came from the United States, Italy and Spain and covered acute and convalescent phases of COVID-19. The material from the prospective study consisted of cDNA or gDNA derived from T cells, B-cell-depleted T cells, or PBMCs. Nearly every sample came with metadata listing a de-identified subject ID, COVID-19 status, age in years and sex. Samples were obtained from the ongoing ImmuneRACE study (first 160 participants) and from approximately 1,200 subjects provided by 6 global collaborators. The repertoires were made available in a free public database intended to serve as a resource for research on the immune response to SARS-CoV-2. Where available, HLA class I and class II types were taken from metadata supplied by the sample provider and were not determined by assay-based typing. The dataset comprised deeply sampled blood TCRbeta repertoires from subjects exposed to, actively infected with, or recovered from COVID-19.

Sequences MNHEY (CDR1) and SVGAGI (CDR2) are obtained from the germline V gene. From cysteine to phenylalanine, the CDR3 is 15 amino acids long. Solely the CDR3 DNA is kept, with 45 bases framed from the first base. V is reduced by 0 bases and J by 4 bases, leaving a spacing of 10 bases between them. TCRbeta CDR3 regions were amplified from genomic DNA by means of the immunoSEQ Assay, a bias-controlled multiplex PCR. Under the source paper's analysis protocol: The number of nucleated cells in each sample was estimated from the amplification of reference gene primers within the assay. To quantify the absolute abundance of each unique TCRbeta CDR3 rearrangement, sequence reads were collapsed and filtered. For each sample, productive Simpson clonality was calculated as the square root of Simpson's diversity index over productive rearrangements. Imported from immuneACCESS, the table was reduced by TCRdb to in-frame sequences with V and J called. These copies leave out some clones; in studies compared against another copy, an unresolved V gene accounts for under half, and the cause of the remainder is not known. The V and J calls and the clone size are those of that table, but D and trimming were determined from the DNA. Here the sample has 300,000 to 350,000 clones; approximately 88% occur a single time. In total, the top ten clones hold about 8.9% of the sample.

Beyond this particular receptor, the publication reports: How much clinical and demographic metadata was included differed by source and by participant, and the metadata was provided uncurated.

Enrolling through a virtual design, the prospective study's participants ranged in age from roughly 18 to 89 years and lived across 20 to 25 United States geographic areas. In the prospective study, participants were assigned to cohorts based on the clinical history participants reported in a screening survey and a study questionnaire. Recovered participants in ImmuneRACE Cohort 3 were defined by two consecutive negative NP/OP PCR tests, clearance by a healthcare professional, or resolution of symptoms. In the prospective study, whole blood, serum and a nasopharyngeal or oropharyngeal swab were collected from each participant by mobile phlebotomists. Participants in the prospective study had the option to provide additional blood draws and questionnaires over an approximately two-month period. Before DNA extraction, blood samples from the prospective study were shipped at room temperature or frozen.

Points on this clone: It has no known antigen specificity. The sample holds no much larger clone one base away, and base qualities are not on file.

The sequence was collected from a woman aged 18-29 years who had recovered from COVID-19. The rearrangement joined TRBV6-5 to TRBJ1-3; the D gene is unclear. Sequenced: PBMCs or T cells enriched from blood (not recorded which). The DNA sequence is as follows: TGTGCCAGCAGTTACTCGCCGGGTAGAGGAAACACCATATATTTT. This gives the protein CASSYSPGRGNTIYF.